The 32 T cell receptor beta chains reported below all come from one sample, sequenced in a study of T cells after yellow fever vaccination. TCRdb re-analysed the 5' RACE reads in MiXCR, keeping a single row per CDR3 protein. The repertoire holds roughly 340,000 distinct CDR3 sequences, with 3% to 4.5% as singletons. Here the sequenced sample was PBMCs, taken 5 days after the yellow fever booster vaccination. These receptor sequences come from a man aged 18 to 30 who received the YFV17D yellow fever vaccine.

In this sample, this clonotype turned up a few times. The gene calls are TRBV6-5 and TRBJ1-1; unclear D gene. V dropped 2 bases and J dropped 0 bases, with 7 bases sitting between them. Germline CDR1 is MNHEY and CDR2 is SVGAGI. The CDR3 length is 14 residues. DNA of the CDR3: TGTGCCAGCAGTTACATGGGGATGAACACTGAAGCTTTCTTT. It translates to CASSYMGMNTEAFF.

At least ten counts were recorded for this clonotype. The V gene is TRBV24-1, the J gene TRBJ2-1, with 9 positions matching TRBD1. CDR1 is KGHDR and CDR2 is SFDVKD in the germline V gene. V shed 4 bases, J shed 8 bases, and the junction held 5 bases outside the gene matches. The CDR3 length is 14 residues. CDR3 nucleotide sequence: TGTGCCACCAGTGACACTCGGACAGGGGATGAGCAGTTCTTC. Translated: CATSDTRTGDEQFF.

The CDR3 DNA sequence: TGCAGTGCTAGAGATATCGGACTAGTGGGAAATGAGCAGTTCTTC. Protein product: CSARDIGLVGNEQFF. This sequence joins TRBV20-1 and TRBJ2-1; TRBD2 matches at 7 bases. The CDR3 runs to 15 residues. Trimming at V came to 0 bases and at J to 7 bases, leaving 9 bases not matched to a gene. Germline values: CDR1 DFQATT, CDR2 SNEGSKA (reference sequence).

This clonotype was observed a handful of times. J is TRBJ2-7 and V is TRBV27, with D uncertain. Germline lookup yields CDR1 MNHEY and CDR2 SMNVEV (reference sequence). This CDR3 is 15 amino acids long. V was shortened by 3 bases and J by 3 bases, with 15 bases between the two germline ends. The chain's CDR3 is CASSFSAGALYEQYV. In DNA, the CDR3 is TGTGCCAGCAGTTTCTCGGCCGGCGCTCTCTACGAGCAGTACGTC.

This clonotype was counted at least ten times. The chain employs TRBV6-2 or TRBV6-3 and TRBJ1-1; a weak D match, TRBD1 (5 bases). Germline V gives CDR1 MNHEY, CDR2 SVGEGT. The CDR3 is 13 amino acids. The V gene lost 5 bases and the J gene lost 5 bases, with 12 bases spanning the gap. DNA for the CDR3: TGTGCCAGCAGTAAGAACAGGTATACTGAAGCTTTCTTT. This translates into CASSKNRYTEAFF.

This clonotype occurred a few times. The gene calls are TRBV10-3 and TRBJ1-3; D is uncertain. V was cut by 10 bases and J by 7 bases, with 14 bases left in between. Germline V gives CDR1 ENHRY, CDR2 SYGVKD. There are 12 residues in the CDR3. The CDR3 sequence: CATTPGGNTIYF. CDR3 bases: TGTGCCACCACCCCGGGTGGCAACACCATATATTTT.

This clonotype was observed at least ten times. CDR3 nucleotide sequence: TGCAGTGGTACAACAGGGGGTAATTCACCCCTCCACTTT. Translated: CSGTTGGNSPLHF. V usage is TRBV20-1 and J usage is TRBJ1-6, with TRBD1 matching over 8 bases. With 7 bases clipped from V and 6 bases from J, the junction kept 5 bases outside the gene matches. The CDR3 extends over 13 amino acids. Looked up from germline, CDR1 is DFQATT and CDR2 is SNEGSKA (reference sequence).

This chain uses TRBV25-1 with TRBJ1-2, with 11 bases aligning to TRBD1. V lost 6 bases and J lost 8; bases outside the gene matches: 2. Germline CDR1 MGHDK, CDR2 SYGVNS. The CDR3 runs 12 residues. The CDR3 DNA follows: TGTGCCAGCAGGGACAGGGGGCAGGGCTACACCTTC. Translated, it gives CASRDRGQGYTF.

This clonotype was observed a handful of times. The rearrangement joins TRBV16 to TRBJ2-7; D uncertain. Germline V gives CDR1 KGHSY, CDR2 FQNENV. The CDR3 extends over 15 amino acids. V lost 2 bases and J lost 5, with 16 bases in between. The CDR3 sequence is CASSQGRVGFDEQYV. The CDR3 coding sequence is TGTGCCAGCAGCCAAGGCCGTGTAGGGTTCGACGAGCAGTACGTC.

This clonotype was seen a few times. The J gene is TRBJ2-2, the V gene TRBV7-2, with D perhaps TRBD2 (6 bases). This CDR3 has 16 amino acids. Trimming removed 3 bases at V and 4 bases at J, with 15 bases between. The germline CDR1 and CDR2 sequences are SGHTA and FQGNSA. The CDR3 sequence is CASSLRELGTTGELFF. The CDR3 DNA reads as TGTGCCAGCAGCTTGCGGGAACTAGGGACCACCGGGGAGCTGTTTTTT. Together with reference TRBV7-2 and TRBJ2-2, the CDR3 gives the full variable domain: GAGVSQSPSNKVTEKGKDVELRCDPISGHTALYWYRQSLGQGLEFLIYFQGNSAPDKSGLPSDRFSAERTGGSVSTLTIQRTQQEDSAVYLCASSLRELGTTGELFFGEGSRLTVL.

This clonotype was detected a few times. V and J are TRBV15 and TRBJ1-5, with TRBD1 matching over 7 bases. The CDR3 runs to 15 residues. The V and J ends lost 4 bases and 4 bases, in that order; junction bases with no gene match: 7. Germline CDR1 is LNHNV and CDR2 is YYDKDF (reference sequence). The CDR3 region is CATSIDRVGNQPQHF. Written as DNA, the CDR3 is TGTGCCACCAGCATTGACAGGGTCGGGAATCAGCCCCAGCATTTT.

The chain couples TRBV11-2 to TRBJ1-2; no reliable D call. This CDR3 is built from 14 residues. V was clipped by 0 bases and J by 8 bases, with 13 bases between them. Germline assignment: CDR1 SGHAT and CDR2 FQNNGV. This chain's CDR3 is CASSLELRGEGYTF. The CDR3, as DNA: TGTGCCAGCAGCTTAGAACTTCGGGGTGAGGGCTACACCTTC. The full variable domain, with the rest looked up from reference TRBV11-2 and TRBJ1-2, is EAGVAQSPRYKIIEKRQSVAFWCNPISGHATLYWYQQILGQGPKLLIQFQNNGVVDDSQLPKDRFSAERLKGVDSTLKIQPAKLEDSAVYLCASSLELRGEGYTFGSGTRLTVV.

V gene TRBV4-3 combines with J gene TRBJ1-1; D call uncertain. The germline V gene encodes CDR1 LGHNA and CDR2 YSLEER. There are 14 residues in the CDR3. Trimming pared 1 base from V and 1 base from J, leaving 7 bases between. The CDR3 nucleotides are TGCGCCAGCAGCCAAGCTTCTAAGAACACTGAAGCTTTCTTT. Residues: CASSQASKNTEAFF.

The V call is TRBV7-9, the J call TRBJ1-2; tentative D call: TRBD1 (5 bases). The CDR3 has 13 residues. The V gene's germline CDR1 is SEHNR and CDR2 FQNEAQ (reference sequence). Trimming removed 2 bases from V and 4 bases from J, with 8 bases in between. This chain's CDR3 is CASSLIGGYGYTF. The CDR3 DNA reads TGTGCCAGCAGCTTAATCGGGGGCTATGGCTACACCTTC.

The rearrangement links TRBV12-3 or TRBV12-4 to TRBJ1-1, with D tentatively TRBD1 (5 bases). V was cut by 3 bases and J by 4 bases, with 15 bases left in between. The CDR3 loop spans 15 amino acids. The CDR3 is CASSFSGEGVTEAFF. CDR3 nucleotides: TGTGCCAGCAGTTTTTCGGGAGAAGGGGTCACTGAAGCTTTCTTT.

The V call is TRBV20-1, the J call TRBJ1-2, with TRBD1 identical over 9 bases. Germline V CDR1 and CDR2: DFQATT, SNEGSKA (reference sequence). The CDR3 is made up of 14 amino acids. Here the CDR3 DNA reads TGCAGCCTGAGGACAGGGGAGAACTTCTATGGCTACACCTTC. This translates into CSLRTGENFYGYTF.

The sample holds a few counts of this clonotype. The CDR3 loop reads CASGSKAGNTIYF. CDR3 bases: TGTGCCAGCGGGTCCAAGGCTGGAAACACCATATATTTT. The chain employs TRBV6-2 or TRBV6-3 and TRBJ1-3; D remains unclear. The length of the CDR3 is 13 residues. Per germline, CDR1 MNHEY and CDR2 SVGEGT. Trimming shortened V by 8 bases and J by 2 bases, and 10 bases separated the two germline ends.

The CDR3 DNA reads TGTGCCAGCAGCGCTAGCGAAGATACGCAGTATTTT. Translated, it gives CASSASEDTQYF. The chain has TRBV9 and TRBJ2-3; possibly TRBD2 for D (6 bases). CDR3 length: 12 residues. CDR1 is SGDLS and CDR2 is YYNGEE in the germline V gene. Between the trimmed V and J ends, which lost 3 bases and 5 bases, there was a span of 7 bases.

The sample holds many counts of this clonotype. This chain connects TRBV7-3 to TRBJ1-1; D unresolved. The germline CDR1 and CDR2 sequences are SGHTA and FQGTGA. V lost 4 bases and J lost 2, with 8 bases in between. This CDR3 is 13 amino acids long. The chain's CDR3 is CASSSGSNTEAFF. CDR3 sequence (DNA): TGTGCCAGCAGCTCCGGGTCTAACACTGAAGCTTTCTTT.

This clonotype was seen only a few times. This chain uses TRBV12-3 or TRBV12-4 with TRBJ1-5, with D uncertain. This CDR3 is built from 15 residues. Deletions cut 2 bases from V and 2 bases from J, with 10 bases between. DNA for the CDR3: TGTGCCAGCAGTTTAAATACGTGGGGCAATCAGCCCCAGCATTTT. Protein sequence: CASSLNTWGNQPQHF.

Ten or more counts support this clonotype. The chain links TRBV27 to TRBJ1-1, with TRBD1 as a possible D gene (6 bases). The CDR3 totals 14 residues. V lost 5 bases to trimming and J lost 2 bases, with 12 bases between them. The germline CDR1 and CDR2 sequences are MNHEY and SMNVEV (reference sequence). The CDR3 DNA follows: TGTGCCAGCAGTCGACTACAGGGAAACACTGAAGCTTTCTTT. As protein: CASSRLQGNTEAFF.

This clonotype was seen a handful of times. CDR3 nucleotides: TGCGCCAGCAGCTTGCGGGGGGCAGGGGGCGCAGGTGGCACAGATACGCAGTATTTT. This gives the protein CASSLRGAGGAGGTDTQYF. The rearrangement joins TRBV5-1 to TRBJ2-3; D is perhaps TRBD1 (8 bases). Trimming pared 1 base from V and 1 base from J, leaving 22 bases between. The germline V gene has CDR1 SGHRS and CDR2 YFSETQ. The CDR3 has 19 amino acids.

The chain links TRBV28 to TRBJ2-4; D may be TRBD1 (6 bases). Looked up from germline, CDR1 is MDHEN and CDR2 is SYDVKM. V lost 4 bases and J lost 0, with 13 bases in between. The CDR3 covers 16 residues. In DNA, the CDR3 is TGTGCCAGCAGTTCGGGGACATTACTAGCCAAAAACATTCAGTACTTC. Protein sequence: CASSSGTLLAKNIQYF.

This chain connects TRBV25-1 to TRBJ2-5; perhaps D is TRBD1 or TRBD2 (5 bases each). The CDR3 runs 15 residues. The germline gives CDR1 MGHDK, CDR2 SYGVNS. V was clipped by 5 bases and J by 5 bases, with 18 bases between them. CDR3 bases: TGTGCCAGCAGTATCACTAGGGGTTTAGGGGAGACCCAGTACTTC. This gives the protein CASSITRGLGETQYF.

This clonotype has a handful of counts. The chain uses TRBV7-9 and TRBJ2-1; tentative D call: TRBD1 (5 bases). CDR3 length: 15 residues. With 1 base removed from V and 0 bases from J, the gap between germline ends came to 7 bases. Germline values: CDR1 SEHNR, CDR2 FQNEAQ (reference sequence). Written as DNA, the CDR3 is TGTGCCAGCAGCTTAGTACAGGTCTCCTACAATGAGCAGTTCTTC. Its protein product is CASSLVQVSYNEQFF.

This clonotype was observed a handful of times. The V call is TRBV20-1, the J call TRBJ1-1, with D possibly being TRBD1 (5 bases). Germline CDR1 reads DFQATT; CDR2 reads SNEGSKA (reference sequence). Trimming left V 3 bases short and J 8 bases short, with 13 bases between. The CDR3 loop spans 12 amino acids. The CDR3 reads CSASHGQPEAFF. The CDR3 DNA reads TGCAGTGCTAGTCATGGACAACCCGAAGCTTTCTTT.

This clonotype was seen repeatedly, ten times or more. The rearrangement links TRBV6-2 or TRBV6-3 to TRBJ2-7; D uncertain. V was shortened by 6 bases and J by 0 bases, with 12 bases between the two germline ends. Germline V CDR1 and CDR2: MNHEY, SVGEGT. The CDR3 is made up of 14 amino acids. The CDR3 spells CASSIDGFSYEQYF. CDR3 DNA sequence: TGTGCCAGCAGCATCGACGGATTCTCCTACGAGCAGTACTTC.

The sample holds a few counts of this clonotype. The CDR3 DNA reads as TGTGCCAGCAGAAAGACAGGGTCCCCTGGAAACACCATATATTTT. It codes for CASRKTGSPGNTIYF. The gene calls are TRBV6-5 and TRBJ1-3; 7 bases are shared with TRBD1. The ends lost 6 bases at V and 2 bases at J; junction bases unmatched: 7. CDR3 length: 15 amino acids. From germline, CDR1 is MNHEY and CDR2 SVGAGI.

The V and J genes are TRBV19 and TRBJ1-1; the match to TRBD1 covers 10 bases. The CDR3 spans 14 residues. V trimming: 6 bases; J trimming: 7 bases; junction bases outside the gene matches: 8. CDR1 is LNHDA and CDR2 is SQIVND in the germline V gene (reference sequence). The DNA of the CDR3 is TGTGCCAGTAGCTTACCCGGGACAGGGGTTGAAGCTTTCTTT. Encoded protein: CASSLPGTGVEAFF.

This clonotype was counted a few times. The chain links TRBV6-5 to TRBJ1-5; 7 bases match TRBD1. Germline CDR1 and CDR2: MNHEY and SVGAGI. The CDR3 covers 14 residues. J was trimmed by 0 bases and V by 4 bases; bases with no gene match: 0. CDR3 DNA: TGTGCCAGCAGTTGGGACAGTAGCAATCAGCCCCAGCATTTT. This encodes CASSWDSSNQPQHF.

This clonotype was counted at least ten times. The CDR3: CASSLNLNTEAFF. The DNA for the CDR3 is TGTGCCAGCAGTTTGAACCTGAACACTGAAGCTTTCTTT. This chain uses TRBV28 with TRBJ1-1; D not resolved. Per the germline V gene, CDR1 is MDHEN and CDR2 is SYDVKM. The CDR3 has 13 residues. V gave up 3 bases and J gave up 0 bases, with 5 bases separating them.

Ten or more counts support this clonotype. The junction and the germline gene differ at one end; a read error may be behind it. The V and J genes are TRBV4-3 and TRBJ1-3, with D perhaps TRBD1 (6 bases). The CDR3 totals 17 residues. CDR1 LGHNA and CDR2 YSLEER come from the germline V gene. As DNA, the CDR3 is TGCGCCAGCAGCAAAGATGGGGGCAGGACCTCTGGAAACACCATATATTTT. Protein: CASSKDGGRTSGNTIYF.